These 22 T cell receptor beta chains were sequenced from one sample in a study of preoperative IRX-2 immunotherapy in early breast cancer. Specified treatment: preoperative locoregional IRX-2 cytokine immunotherapy. Assay used: immunoSEQ multiplex PCR; TCRdb lists only in-frame clones, some missing. The sample has about 98,000 clones, about nine tenths seen once; the top ten hold around 2.1%. Sequencing used tumor tissue, obtained after IRX-2 immunotherapy. These receptors were taken from a human donor with breast cancer.

This rearrangement joins TRBV19 to TRBJ2-1, with TRBD2 matching 8 bases. The length of the CDR3 is 12 residues. Trimming took 3 bases from V and 10 from J; bases not matched to a gene: 2. CDR1 and CDR2 from the germline V gene are LNHDA and SQIVND (reference sequence). The DNA for the CDR3 is TGTGCCAGTAGTATTCAGCGGGAGGAGCAGTTCTTC. This codes for CASSIQREEQFF.

This clone turned up a few times. The rearrangement joins TRBV19 to TRBJ1-3; the D is unclear. Looked up from germline, CDR1 is LNHDA and CDR2 is SQIVND (reference sequence). This CDR3 contains 15 residues. Trimming removed 4 bases at V and 0 bases at J, with 10 bases between. The CDR3: CASSTADNSGNTIYF. In DNA form, the CDR3 reads TGTGCCAGTAGTACTGCCGACAACTCTGGAAACACCATATATTTT.

The V and J genes are TRBV29-1 and TRBJ1-2, with unresolved D. The CDR3 sequence is 13 residues long. The germline CDR1 and CDR2 sequences are SQVTM and ANQGSEA. V was shortened by 6 bases and J by 7 bases, with 18 bases between the two germline ends. CDR3: CSVRPVRESGYTF. The CDR3 DNA reads as TGCAGCGTCCGCCCCGTTCGGGAAAGTGGCTACACCTTC.

CDR3 loop: CASSLELVGNTEAFF. The CDR3 region has the DNA TGCGCCAGCAGCTTAGAATTAGTGGGGAACACTGAAGCTTTCTTT. The chain combines TRBV5-1 with TRBJ1-1; D gene ambiguous. The V gene lost 2 bases and the J gene lost 1 base, with 12 bases spanning the gap. The length of the CDR3 is 15 residues. The germline V gene encodes CDR1 SGHRS and CDR2 YFSETQ.

In DNA form, the CDR3 reads TGTGCCAGTAGTATAGACGCGGGTAACAATGAGCAGTTCTTC. Protein product: CASSIDAGNNEQFF. The J gene is TRBJ2-1, the V gene TRBV19, with a tentative D call TRBD2 (5 bases). Trimming left V 0 bases short and J 5 bases short, with 8 bases between. Germline V lookup: CDR1 LNHDA, CDR2 SQIVND (reference sequence). The CDR3 totals 14 residues. Drawing the rest from reference TRBV19 and TRBJ2-1, the complete variable domain is DGGITQSPKYLFRKEGQNVTLSCEQNLNHDAMYWYRQDPGQGLRLIYYSQIVNDFQKGDIAEGYSVSREKKESFPLTVTSAQKNPTAFYLCASSIDAGNNEQFFGPGTRLTVL.

The chain combines TRBV11-3 with TRBJ1-1, with TRBD1 matching 8 bases. This CDR3 is built from 14 residues. V trimming: 3 bases; J trimming: 3 bases; junction bases outside the gene matches: 3. Per the germline V gene, CDR1 is SGHNT and CDR2 is YENEEA. For the CDR3, the DNA is TGTGCCAGCAGCTTCTCGACAGGGGACACTGAAGCTTTCTTT. This encodes CASSFSTGDTEAFF.

The CDR3: CSVAGLVGETQYF. The CDR3, as DNA: TGCAGCGTTGCAGGACTAGTAGGAGAGACCCAGTACTTC. The J gene is TRBJ2-5, the V gene TRBV29-1; 7 bases align to TRBD2. The CDR3 consists of 13 residues. Germline V gives CDR1 SQVTM, CDR2 ANQGSEA. Trimming cost V 4 bases and J 4 bases; bases outside gene matches: 6.

The J gene is TRBJ1-5, the V gene TRBV6-8; 7 bases match TRBD1. From germline, CDR1 is MNHGY and CDR2 SAAAGT. With V trimmed by 4 bases and J by 5 bases, 8 bases remained unmatched. CDR3 length: 15 amino acids. CDR3: CASSLTGVGDQPQHF. The CDR3 nucleotides read TGTGCCAGCAGTTTAACAGGGGTAGGCGATCAGCCCCAGCATTTT.

The chain combines TRBV18 with TRBJ2-2; D might be TRBD1 (6 bases). The CDR3 spans 15 residues. Germline CDR1 KGHSH, CDR2 LQKENI. Trimming shortened V by 6 bases and J by 1 base, and 12 bases separated the two germline ends. CDR3 bases: TGTGCCAGCTCTCCCAACAGGGAGAACACCGGGGAGCTGTTTTTT. It encodes CASSPNRENTGELFF.

The chain links TRBV7-1 to TRBJ1-1; no clear D. TRBV7-1 is labeled an ORF, and its function is uncertain. This CDR3 spans 15 amino acids. Trimming removed 4 bases at V and 1 base at J, with 13 bases between. The CDR3 DNA sequence: TGTGCCAGCAGCTTAGGACTAGGTGGGAACACTGAAGCTTTCTTT. Its translation is CASSLGLGGNTEAFF.

In this sample, this clone turned up a few times. The J gene is TRBJ2-1, the V gene TRBV28; unclear D gene. Germline assignment: CDR1 MDHEN and CDR2 SYDVKM. This CDR3 is 12 amino acids long. V lost 8 bases and J lost 6, with 11 bases in between. CDR3 region: CASQSFVNEQFF. CDR3 bases: TGTGCCAGCCAAAGTTTTGTCAATGAGCAGTTCTTC. Using reference TRBV28 and TRBJ2-1 for the parts outside the CDR3, the full variable domain is DVKVTQSSRYLVKRTGEKVFLECVQDMDHENMFWYRQDPGLGLRLIYFSYDVKMKEKGDIPEGYSVSREKKERFSLILESASTNQTSMYLCASQSFVNEQFFGPGTRLTVL.

The rearrangement joins TRBV7-8 to TRBJ1-1, with D possibly being TRBD1 (5 bases). CDR1 and CDR2 (germline): SGHVS, FQNEAQ. Trimming took 3 bases from V and 11 from J, leaving 16 bases between them. This CDR3 is built from 13 residues. The CDR3 DNA reads TGTGCCAGCAGCTTCCGGGACCAACACCGGGCTTTCTTT. Residues: CASSFRDQHRAFF. Using reference TRBV7-8 and TRBJ1-1 for the parts outside the CDR3, the full variable domain is GAGVSQSPRYKVAKRGQDVALRCDPISGHVSLFWYQQALGQGPEFLTYFQNEAQLDKSGLPSDRFFAERPEGSVSTLKIQRTQQEDSAVYLCASSFRDQHRAFFGQGTRLTVV.

The chain has TRBV29-1 and TRBJ1-3; no definite D call. This CDR3 comprises 16 residues. The germline V gene encodes CDR1 SQVTM and CDR2 ANQGSEA. V was shortened by 1 base and J by 1 base, with 14 bases between the two germline ends. The CDR3 DNA sequence: TGCAGCGTTGAAGGTCCCGAAGGGATATCTGGAAACACCATATATTTT. Protein product: CSVEGPEGISGNTIYF.

The CDR3 reads CASSMLRSQPQHF. The CDR3 coding sequence is TGTGCCAGTAGTATGTTGCGTTCTCAGCCCCAGCATTTT. The chain links TRBV19 to TRBJ1-5, with unresolved D. This CDR3 has 13 amino acids. Germline V lookup: CDR1 LNHDA, CDR2 SQIVND (reference sequence). Trimming took off 3 bases at V and 6 bases at J, with 9 bases between the two ends.

The chain is built from TRBV19 and TRBJ2-1; D possibly corresponds to TRBD1 (6 bases). V lost 4 bases, J lost 6 bases, and 13 bases lay in between. The CDR3 length is 14 residues. Germline V gene lookup returns CDR1 LNHDA and CDR2 SQIVND (reference sequence). The CDR3 reads CASSNRVRGNEQFF. Written as DNA, the CDR3 is TGTGCCAGTAGTAACAGGGTACGCGGCAATGAGCAGTTCTTC.

The chain employs TRBV6-8 and TRBJ1-5; D ambiguous. The germline CDR1 and CDR2 sequences are MNHGY and SAAAGT. The CDR3 loop spans 16 amino acids. V was clipped by 5 bases and J by 1 base, with 15 bases between them. The CDR3 nucleotides read TGTGCCAGCAGTGATTTAGGGCAGAGAAGCAATCAGCCCCAGCATTTT. It specifies CASSDLGQRSNQPQHF.

The chain carries TRBV29-1 and TRBJ2-2; the D gene is possibly TRBD2 (6 bases). Germline values: CDR1 SQVTM, CDR2 ANQGSEA. The CDR3 consists of 12 residues. Trimming took off 7 bases at V and 6 bases at J, with 12 bases between the two ends. CDR3 coding DNA: TGCAGCGGATACGGGGGTTCCGGGGAGCTGTTTTTT. Amino acids: CSGYGGSGELFF.

The V gene is TRBV1, the J gene TRBJ1-2; no DNA check was done on the table's D call, TRBD1. TRBV1 is an annotated pseudogene. The CDR3 spans 15 residues. For the CDR3, the DNA is TGCGCCAGCAGCCGAGCGCCACGGGACAGGGATGGCTACACCTTC. Protein product: CASSRAPRDRDGYTF.

The V and J genes are TRBV15 and TRBJ2-3; tentatively, D is TRBD2 (5 bases). The CDR3 runs 15 residues. Germline lookup yields CDR1 LNHNV and CDR2 YYDKDF (reference sequence). Trimming shortened V by 5 bases and J by 1 base, and 13 bases separated the two germline ends. The DNA of the CDR3 is TGTGCCACCAGCCATACTAGAAAAGGCACAGATACGCAGTATTTT. Amino acids: CATSHTRKGTDTQYF.

This clone was counted a few times. This sequence joins TRBV12-2 and TRBJ2-7; the table's D gene call, TRBD2, was not cross checked with the DNA. TRBV12-2 is annotated as a pseudogene. This CDR3 region has 15 residues. The CDR3 coding sequence is TGTGCCATCCAAACACTAGCGGGACCTTCCTACGAGCAGTACTTC. It is translated as CAIQTLAGPSYEQYF.

A word on this clone: At one of its ends the junction is not consistent with the germline gene, which may arise from a read error. The rearrangement uses TRBV6-8 and TRBJ2-3; 8 nucleotides match TRBD2. Germline V gives CDR1 MNHGY, CDR2 SAAAGT. This CDR3 has 16 amino acids. CDR3 nucleotides: TGTGCCATCAGTTCGCGAACCGGACTAGCAAAAGATACGCAGTATTTT. It translates to CAISSRTGLAKDTQYF.

The chain couples TRBV19 to TRBJ2-5; perhaps TRBD1 as D (7 bases). The germline V and J ends were trimmed by 0 bases and 0 bases, with 11 bases remaining between them. Germline V gene lookup returns CDR1 LNHDA and CDR2 SQIVND (reference sequence). This CDR3 region has 16 residues. This CDR3 reads CASSIEGGTDQETQYF. As DNA, the CDR3 is TGTGCCAGTAGTATAGAAGGCGGGACAGACCAAGAGACCCAGTACTTC.